This T cell receptor (beta chain) was identified in a study of CD8 T cells in ankylosing spondylitis (dated by TCRdb to 2016 to 2017). Broadly, across the study: T cell receptor beta repertoires were profiled in healthy donors and ankylosing spondylitis patients so that disease-linked TCR variants could be found. The whole study cohort included some 100 healthy donors and 25 ankylosing spondylitis patients. Samples of peripheral blood were taken, and for ankylosing spondylitis patients, synovial fluid was collected as well.

This clonotype was seen ten or more times. Its antigen is currently not known. Base qualities are not recorded, but no much larger clone differs from it by a single base. TCRdb shows the sequencer as Illumina HiSeq 2500. Quantitative 5'-RACE with molecular barcodes was used to prepare TCR beta libraries. The authors' pipeline ran thus. A new computational method, built on a probabilistic model of VDJ rearrangement, was used to identify disease-linked TCR variants. TCRdb's own reprocessing of the public reads used fastp at Q25 and MiXCR and kept productive beta chains. Each CDR3 protein appears once, grouped with its most common genes and DNA. V and J calls and clone size were set by TCRdb, not the authors. The sample has 200,000 to 250,000 distinct CDR3 sequences on record, roughly 10% of them singletons. The ten largest clonotypes hold 20% to 25% of the sample. Deletion took 6 bases off V and 0 bases off J, with a span of 5 bases between the germline ends. The CDR3 covers 12 residues, taking in both the cysteine and the phenylalanine. The kept DNA is CDR3 alone, 36 bases in frame from the first base. For CDR1 and CDR2, the germline V gene lists MDHEN and SYDVKM.

General conclusions and limits of the study: Some motif variants were previously reported in synovial fluid and blood of reactive arthritis patients, suggesting common disease-initiation mechanisms. Significant enrichment of the disease-linked clones was reported in matched synovial fluid samples from ankylosing spondylitis patients. Blood from ankylosing spondylitis patients appeared to be characterized by a TCR beta motif made up of eight highly homologous amino acid variants. The disease-linked clones showed a CD8+ phenotype and occurred at relatively low frequencies in peripheral blood.

The chain employs TRBV28 and TRBJ1-2, with no D gene named confidently. This TCR was recovered from a male donor with ankylosing spondylitis or in good health (not recorded which). Sequences were obtained from blood, either unsorted or a sorted T cell fraction (not recorded which). The CDR3 reads as follows: CASRLANYGYTF. The sequenced DNA: TGTGCCAGCAGGCTAGCTAACTATGGCTACACCTTC.